This T cell receptor beta chain is from a study of regulatory T cells in long-lasting Graves disease (dated by TCRdb to the early 2020s). Describing the broader study: In the newly diagnosed Graves' disease group, patients had been taking antithyroid drugs for less than 3 months. Patients with persistent Graves' disease were compared with patients with newly diagnosed Graves' disease using TCR sequencing and RNA sequencing of peripheral blood. The study took place in China and was registered as a clinical trial. A total of around 33 samples underwent TCR sequencing, from about 13 patients with persistent Graves' disease and approximately 20 patients with newly diagnosed Graves' disease.

V and J are truncated by 6 bases and 3 bases respectively, leaving an intervening sequence of 18 bases. CDR1 MNHEY and CDR2 SVGEGT were looked up in the germline V gene. Taken from cysteine to phenylalanine, the CDR3 has 16 residues. The kept DNA is CDR3 alone, 48 bases in frame from the first base. The sample holds a few counts of this clonotype. It has no known antigen specificity. Just one base apart from a much larger clone, this may be a read error. What the study reported, not specific to this receptor: Compared with newly diagnosed patients, patients with persistent Graves' disease had lower TCR Shannon entropy and fewer highly expanded clones, which suggests clonal expansion. A larger number of public clonotypes was shared among persistent patients (fewer than 3,000) than among newly diagnosed patients (about 990). The authors noted that the small sample size was a limitation that may lower accuracy. TRBV28, TRBJ1-2 and TRBJ2-5 were preferentially used in persistent disease, while TRBV20-1 and TRBJ2-1 were favored in newly diagnosed disease. Peripheral blood alone was examined, since thyroid tissue, which constituted the primary lesion, could not be accessed. Sequencing and analysis were restricted to the TCR beta chain.

The time point label corresponds to: newly diagnosed GD, antithyroid drugs for less than 3 months. For both TCR sequencing and RNA sequencing, RNA was extracted from PBMCs in TRIzol. Graves' disease was diagnosed according to American Thyroid Association guidelines. Recruitment of patients was carried out at an endocrinology department in Xi'an, China. Each patient gave approximately 10 milliliters of peripheral blood, collected in an EDTA anticoagulant tube. Ficoll Paque Plus density gradient separation was used to isolate PBMCs, and no further T cell sorting was performed. An Agilent 2100 Bioanalyzer and agarose gel were used to check RNA quality, and a NanoDrop 2000 was used to measure RNA concentration. Preparation of the library involved multiplex PCR. Reads for this sample came from an Illumina HiSeq 4000. CDR3 regions were amplified by Arm-PCR with iRepertoire HTBI primers to construct TCR beta libraries. Before sequencing, the PCR products went through gel purification. The paper's data handling went like this. Across samples, 60 to 80 TRBV and 13 to 15 TRBJ segments were identified and used for gene usage analysis of CDR3 amino acid clonotypes. Filtered high-quality paired reads were merged into contigs using COPE and FqMerger. BLAST was used to align contigs to IMGT TRBV, TRBD and TRBJ reference genes, and CDR3 was defined according to IMGT. Clonotypes above 0.1% frequency were classified as highly expanded clones. Shannon entropy served as the measure of repertoire diversity, while the Gini coefficient captured V-J evenness. A clonotype was considered public if more than one individual shared it. TCRdb itself trimmed the public reads at Q25 with fastp, ran MiXCR and retained productive beta chains. Every entry covers one CDR3 protein and lists the most common genes and DNA from its rows. The V and J calls follow TCRdb's processing rather than the paper's. The sample profile shows some 500,000 distinct CDR3 sequences; about 14% of them were found once. 8.5% to 10% of the sample goes to the ten largest clones.

These data also featured in a second study, about T cells in Graves' hyperthyroidism and ophthalmopathy. In that second paper, the authors write: Stable Graves' hyperthyroidism was defined as the absence of progression to ophthalmopathy over 18 months of follow-up. Hyperthyroidism patients were newly diagnosed, with disease duration under 2 months, and aged 18 to 65 years. Patients with uncontrolled infections, other autoimmune diseases, pregnancy or lactation were excluded. Clinical symptoms, serum thyroxine and TRAb, thyroid ultrasound, and orbital computed tomography formed the basis for the diagnoses. A first-round RT-PCR of the TCR CDR3 used the HTBI primer set with the Qiagen OneStep RT-PCR kit. Most expanded thyroid clonotypes (frequency above 0.001) were also detected in blood, a finding suggesting that blood repertoires may reflect thyroid immune responses. A 13 V-J signature model separated ophthalmopathy from stable hyperthyroidism, with 87.88% sensitivity and 81.08% specificity in cross-validation and 80%/75% in testing. During validation, the model predicted progression to ophthalmopathy a median of roughly six months ahead of onset, with just under 71% sensitivity and 72% to 85% specificity. To identify distinguishing TCR V-J signatures, a discovery cohort of around 100 patients was used, comprising some 45 with Graves' ophthalmopathy and 57 with stable Graves' hyperthyroidism. Prospective prediction of ophthalmopathy was tested in an independent validation cohort consisting of about 19 hyperthyroidism patients and approximately 16 patients who later progressed to ophthalmopathy. The approximately 100 discovery patients were divided at random into training and test sets in a 7:3 ratio. Thyroid tissue and blood T-cell repertoires from about six Graves' hyperthyroidism patients were also compared in the study. After sampling, hyperthyroidism patients received methimazole starting at 30 mg daily, and ophthalmopathy patients received high-dose intravenous methylprednisolone. A second multiplex PCR round built the libraries, followed by size selection and purification. Sequencing of the libraries was done on an Illumina HiSeq2000 using paired-end 100 bp reads. SOAPnuke was used to process the raw data, throwing out any read that contained adapters or uncalled bases, had a mean Phred below 15, or lacked an exact constant-primer or identifier match. COPE v1.2.5 was used to merge high-quality paired reads, and clonotypes were defined as unique nucleotide sequences. MiTCR v1.1 was used to align clonotypes to the IMGT TRBV, TRBD and TRBJ reference segments. Only V-J combinations with frequency above 0.0001, covering about 99% of repertoires, were analysed. A TCS score was defined as the ratio between F50 (clonal expansion) and ExV (chaos), using BLOSUM62-based TCRdist between CDR3 peptides within each V-J. Welch's t-statistics and random forest reduced fewer than 550 V-J features to roughly 13, which were used in a naive Bayes classifier (R e1071). No statistical method was used to fix the sample size in advance, and group allocation was not hidden from the investigators. TCR Vbeta CDR3 sequencing of roughly 140 peripheral blood samples (43 ophthalmopathy, 75 or so hyperthyroidism and roughly 17 progressor patients) is reported in the paper.

The origin of this receptor is a man younger than 40 with Graves disease. Donor details come from another sample of the same person, matched by shared clones. The sample here was peripheral blood mononuclear cells (PBMCs), taken at new diagnosis, from a patient treated with antithyroid drugs. Recombination joined TRBV6-2 or TRBV6-3 with TRBJ2-1; TRBD2 is a weak D gene call, 6 bases matching. The CDR3 in this case is CASSKDGRAHYNEQFF. The DNA sequence is TGTGCCAGCAGCAAAGACGGGAGAGCTCACTACAATGAGCAGTTCTTC.